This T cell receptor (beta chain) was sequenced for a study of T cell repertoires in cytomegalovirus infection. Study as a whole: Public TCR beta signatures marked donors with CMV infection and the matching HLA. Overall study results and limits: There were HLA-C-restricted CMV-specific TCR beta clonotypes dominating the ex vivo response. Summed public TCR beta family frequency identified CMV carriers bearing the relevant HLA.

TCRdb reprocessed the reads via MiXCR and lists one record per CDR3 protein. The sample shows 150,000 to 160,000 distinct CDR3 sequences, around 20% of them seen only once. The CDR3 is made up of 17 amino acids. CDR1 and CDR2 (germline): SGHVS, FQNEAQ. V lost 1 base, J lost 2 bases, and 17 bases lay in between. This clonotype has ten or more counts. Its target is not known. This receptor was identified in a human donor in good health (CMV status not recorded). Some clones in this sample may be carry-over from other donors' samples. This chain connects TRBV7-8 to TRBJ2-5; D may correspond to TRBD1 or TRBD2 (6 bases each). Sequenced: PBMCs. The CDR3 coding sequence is TGTGCCAGCAGCTTAGGCCGGTCGGGGGCCATACAAGAGACCCAGTACTTC. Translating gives CASSLGRSGAIQETQYF.